This T cell receptor beta chain was recovered during a study of CD4 T cells in relation to SARS-CoV-2 and coronaviruses. Study results and caveats: The cross-reactivity analysis covered only spike protein, not other viral proteins. About 65% of donors had memory CD4+ clonotypes crossrecognizing SARS-CoV-2 and common cold coronavirus spike.

Unexposed donor CD4+ T cells date from about 2011-2018, before the COVID-19 pandemic. The V gene's germline CDR1 is MDHEN and CDR2 SYDVKM. This CDR3 is 16 amino acids long. Losses at the gene ends were 10 bases for V and 6 bases for J; bases not matched to a gene: 16. To note about this clone: Its antigen remains unknown.

Deep TCR-beta sequencing used DNA from uncultured naive and memory CD4+ T cells. Sequencing used immunoSEQ multiplex PCR; TCRdb keeps in-frame clones, though not all of them. The sample comprises more than 55,000 clones, about nine tenths of which are singletons, and approximately 1.5% rests with the top ten. The chain joins TRBV28 to TRBJ1-5; 9 bases are a match to TRBD1. The sample comprised memory CD4+ T cells from PBMCs. The clonotype comes from a human donor in good health. The CDR3 region is CATRRPDRGKSQPQHF. The CDR3 DNA is TGTGCCACAAGGCGGCCGGACAGGGGTAAGTCTCAGCCCCAGCATTTT.